The sample holds one count of the clone carrying this TCR beta chain. Its antigen is undetermined. Donors were drawn from the roughly 120-subject validation cohort, separate from the approximately 680-subject first cohort. This entry is derived from a study of cytomegalovirus exposure and HLA in healthy donors. On the study more broadly: The 120 validation repertoires used the same platform as the roughly 700 first-cohort repertoires (as reported by a later analysis). Findings of the study overall: In the approximately 130 validation repertoires, 94% of cluster scores exceeded 0, per a later analysis. The CMV antigen specificity of three CMV-associated chains was confirmed through in vitro analysis.

Assay: immunoSEQ multiplex PCR; the TCRdb copy retains only in-frame clones and omits some. The top ten clones hold roughly 9.3% of a sample with 150,000 or so clones, approximately 89% of them seen once. This clonotype originated in a woman between 18 and 29 years old in good health and CMV-seropositive. The sequenced sample consisted of PBMCs.

CDR3 sequence: CASSRQVNYGYTF. The CDR3 DNA is TGTGCCAGCAGCCGACAGGTGAACTATGGCTACACCTTC. V and J are TRBV6-5 and TRBJ1-2; TRBD1 might be the D (6 bases). The CDR3 is 13 amino acids. V shed 6 bases and J shed 2 bases, with 10 bases lying between them. In germline, CDR1 is MNHEY, CDR2 SVGAGI.